Listed here are 15 T cell receptor beta chains from one sample, sequenced in a study of blood T cell repertoires in COVID-19. Data came from immunoSEQ multiplex PCR; TCRdb stores just in-frame clones and leaves some out. Of more than 150,000 clones detected, 75% to 90% appear once; the ten largest clones hold about 6%. Material: peripheral blood. These receptors all stem from a woman aged 40-49 years with acute or convalescent COVID-19.

J is TRBJ1-1 and V is TRBV3-1 (or the pseudogene TRBV3-2), with D maybe TRBD1 (5 bases). Germline V gene data show CDR1 as LGHDT and CDR2 as YNNKEL (reference sequence). V was pared by 1 base and J by 9 bases, with 12 bases between. The CDR3 loop spans 13 amino acids. This CDR3 reads CASSQGTIRQAFF. The CDR3 region has the DNA TGTGCCAGCAGCCAAGGGACAATTCGTCAAGCTTTCTTT.

This rearrangement joins TRBV18 to TRBJ1-5, with D unresolved. The CDR3 totals 13 residues. Trimming pared 2 bases from V and 4 bases from J, leaving 6 bases between. Germline V gene lookup returns CDR1 KGHSH and CDR2 LQKENI. CDR3 bases: TGTGCCAGCTCACCAGCAGATAATCAGCCCCAGCATTTT. Its protein product is CASSPADNQPQHF.

The chain is built from TRBV5-8 and TRBJ2-7, with 7 positions matching TRBD1. The CDR3 contains 13 residues. Trimming at V came to 4 bases and at J to 10 bases, leaving 11 bases not matched to a gene. Germline V gene sequence: CDR1 SGHTS, CDR2 YDEGEE. DNA for the CDR3: TGTGCCAGCAGCCGACAGGGTACTGTGAAACAGTACTTC. It is translated as CASSRQGTVKQYF.

The chain uses TRBV20-1 and TRBJ1-2; D is unresolved. The CDR3 loop spans 11 amino acids. CDR1 is DFQATT, CDR2 SNEGSKA, per germline (reference sequence). The DNA of the CDR3 is TGCAGCCTTCAACACAACTATGGCTACACCTTC. This codes for CSLQHNYGYTF.

The chain joins TRBV11-3 to TRBJ2-1; D is possibly TRBD1 (6 bases). V gave up 0 bases and J gave up 10 bases, with 7 bases separating them. The germline V gene has CDR1 SGHNT and CDR2 YENEEA. The CDR3 is 12 residues long. The CDR3 bases are TGTGCCAGCAGCTTAGATGGGGGCGAGCAGTTCTTC. Its protein product is CASSLDGGEQFF.

The J gene is TRBJ1-1, the V gene TRBV29-1; D is ambiguous. V lost 0 bases, J lost 8 bases, and 7 bases lay in between. This CDR3 has 11 residues. Germline V gene data show CDR1 as SQVTM and CDR2 as ANQGSEA. The CDR3 sequence is CSVEDPPEAFF. Written as DNA, the CDR3 is TGCAGCGTTGAAGATCCTCCCGAAGCTTTCTTT. The full variable domain, rest sourced from reference TRBV29-1 and TRBJ1-1, is SAVISQKPSRDICQRGTSLTIQCQVDSQVTMMFWYRQQPGQSLTLIATANQGSEATYESGFVIDKFPISRPNLTFSTLTVSNMSPEDSSIYLCSVEDPPEAFFGQGTRLTVV.

This chain connects TRBV5-6 to TRBJ1-4; TRBD1 matches at 9 bases. V shed 4 bases, J shed 7 bases, and the junction held 8 bases outside the gene matches. The CDR3 length is 15 residues. Germline V gene sequence: CDR1 SGHDT, CDR2 YYEEEE. The CDR3 DNA is TGTGCCAGCAGCCGACGGACAGGGGCGACTGAAAAACTGTTTTTT. Translating gives CASSRRTGATEKLFF.

This clone appeared a few times. V and J are TRBV7-8 and TRBJ2-5, with D tentatively TRBD1 (5 bases). From germline, CDR1 is SGHVS and CDR2 FQNEAQ. The CDR3 contains 15 residues. Trimming removed 3 bases at V and 4 bases at J, with 15 bases between. The CDR3 DNA reads TGTGCCAGCAGCTTCCAGGCCAGGGTGGGAGAGACCCAGTACTTC. Protein sequence: CASSFQARVGETQYF.

This clone was seen a single time. The chain couples TRBV6-5 to TRBJ1-1, with TRBD1 as a possible D gene (6 bases). The CDR3 runs to 15 residues. The germline V gene has CDR1 MNHEY and CDR2 SVGAGI. The V gene lost 0 bases and the J gene lost 4 bases, with 12 bases spanning the gap. The CDR3 sequence is CASSYSRGGTTEAFF. DNA for the CDR3: TGTGCCAGCAGTTACTCGAGGGGGGGGACCACTGAAGCTTTCTTT.

This chain uses TRBV6-5 with TRBJ1-5; the D is unclear. CDR1 is MNHEY, CDR2 SVGAGI, per germline. This CDR3 is 14 amino acids long. V gave up 0 bases and J gave up 1 base, with 4 bases separating them. The CDR3: CASSYSASNQPQHF. The CDR3 DNA is TGTGCCAGCAGTTACTCGGCAAGCAATCAGCCCCAGCATTTT.

The genes are TRBV10-1 and TRBJ2-1; 7 positions agree with TRBD2. Germline CDR1 reads WNHNN; CDR2 reads SYGVQD (reference sequence). Trimming at V came to 4 bases and at J to 1 base, leaving 1 base not matched to a gene. The CDR3 totals 14 residues. DNA of the CDR3: TGCGCCAGCAGTGCGGGGGGATCCTACAATGAGCAGTTCTTC. This sequence encodes CASSAGGSYNEQFF.

CDR3 residues: CASTNLGGGDNEQFF. The CDR3 DNA reads TGTGCCAGCACCAACCTCGGCGGAGGGGACAATGAGCAGTTCTTC. The gene calls are TRBV2 and TRBJ2-1, with a possible D match to TRBD2 (6 bases). Per germline, CDR1 SNHLY and CDR2 FYNNEI. Trimming pared 7 bases from V and 5 bases from J, leaving 18 bases between. The CDR3 contains 15 residues.

J is TRBJ1-1 and V is TRBV6-4; no reliable D call. Trimming took off 3 bases at V and 3 bases at J, with 14 bases between the two ends. The CDR3 is 15 residues long. Germline V lookup: CDR1 MRHNA, CDR2 SNTAGT. CDR3 coding DNA: TGTGCCAGCAGTGAATTTGAGGGCGCGGACACTGAAGCTTTCTTT. It specifies CASSEFEGADTEAFF.

The chain combines TRBV27 with TRBJ1-5; D not certain. CDR1 is MNHEY, CDR2 SMNVEV, per germline (reference sequence). CDR3 length: 13 amino acids. The germline V and J ends were trimmed by 2 bases and 5 bases, with 7 bases remaining between them. This CDR3 reads CASSLIRDQPQHF. The CDR3 DNA reads as TGTGCCAGCAGTTTAATCCGCGATCAGCCCCAGCATTTT.

The chain couples TRBV28 to TRBJ2-7; D possibly corresponds to TRBD2 (6 bases). CDR1 and CDR2 (germline): MDHEN, SYDVKM. CDR3 length: 13 residues. The V end was cut by 4 bases, the J end by 3 bases, with 10 bases between. CDR3 sequence (DNA): TGTGCCAGCAGTTCCCCGGGGGTCTACGAGCAGTACTTC. It translates to CASSSPGVYEQYF.